This T cell receptor (beta chain) was retrieved from a study of T-cell memory formation after mild COVID-19. Study-wide results and limits: Among CD4+ contracting clones, most were CM and EM, and CD8+ ones EMRA. There were some responding clones in pre-infection memory, which suggested that cross-reactive memory had joined.

Trimming removed 4 bases at V and 5 bases at J, with 10 bases between. CDR1 and CDR2 from the germline V gene are MNHNY and SVGAGI (reference sequence). The CDR3 is 13 amino acids. TCR alpha and TCR beta cDNA libraries carrying sample barcodes and UMIs came from 5'RACE with constant-segment primers. Via MiXCR, TCRdb re-called the 5' RACE reads, giving one row per CDR3 protein. The table lists approximately 340,000 distinct CDR3 sequences, approximately 15% of them singletons. This clonotype was seen a few times. Its matching antigen is unknown. The sequenced sample was PBMCs or a T cell subset sorted from them (not recorded which). The gene calls are TRBV6-6 and TRBJ2-3; D possibly matches TRBD1 or TRBD2 (5 bases each). This sequence was found in a man between 18 and 29 years old who had mild COVID-19 (a few samples of this study predate the infection). Cell type and time point are not known. CDR3 in DNA: TGTGCCAGCAGTTCGGGACCGCAAGATACGCAGTATTTT. It encodes CASSSGPQDTQYF.